This entry lists 21 T cell receptor beta chains sequenced from one sample in a study of blood T cells in healthy people across ages. For the second PCR, which ran for 7 to 11 cycles, a sample-barcoded 5' primer and a J-beta primer mix were used. From the 5' RACE reads, TCRdb called clonotypes with MiXCR, one entry per CDR3 protein. The sample gives roughly 550,000 distinct CDR3 sequences, around 24% of which show up once; 8.5% to 9.5% is in the top ten. The same sample was also studied in work on T cells of mothers and their children.

The sequenced sample was blood. Receptors were obtained from a boy between 10 and 17 years old in good health.

In this sample, this clonotype turned up many times. The chain employs TRBV5-1 and TRBJ2-7, with unresolved D. Germline V gene sequence: CDR1 SGHRS, CDR2 YFSETQ. This CDR3 comprises 12 residues. The V gene lost 2 bases and the J gene lost 4 bases, with 7 bases spanning the gap. The CDR3 spells CASSFVGYEQYF. The CDR3 DNA reads TGCGCCAGCAGCTTCGTTGGGTACGAGCAGTACTTC.

This clonotype has a handful of counts. The V gene is TRBV7-6, the J gene TRBJ2-5; D might be TRBD1 or TRBD2, each matching 5 bases. The better agreement between TRBJ2-7 and the DNA end casts doubt on the J call. The CDR3 extends over 15 amino acids. Looked up from germline, CDR1 is SGHVS and CDR2 is FNYEAQ. For the CDR3, the DNA is TGTGCCAGCAGCTCCCCGGGACCGGGGAACTACGAGCAGTACTTC. Translating it yields CASSSPGPGNYEQYF.

The chain links TRBV7-2 to TRBJ2-1; D might be TRBD1 or TRBD2, each matching 5 bases. The germline gives CDR1 SGHTA, CDR2 FQGNSA. Trimming pared 1 base from V and 6 bases from J, leaving 7 bases between. This CDR3 has 13 amino acids. The CDR3 spells CASSLVGTNEQFF. CDR3 nucleotides: TGTGCCAGCAGCTTAGTCGGGACCAATGAGCAGTTCTTC.

The chain employs TRBV7-6 and TRBJ1-5; TRBD1 aligns across 9 bases. The DNA end is more similar to TRBJ2-3, so the J call may be wrong. The CDR3 contains 13 residues. Per the germline V gene, CDR1 is SGHVS and CDR2 is FNYEAQ. The CDR3 here is CASGTGLNQPQYF. In nucleotides, the CDR3 is TGTGCCAGCGGGACAGGGCTTAATCAGCCCCAGTATTTT.

In its sample, this clonotype was seen many times. This chain joins TRBV5-1 and TRBJ1-2, with a possible D match to TRBD1 (5 bases). Germline V lookup: CDR1 SGHRS, CDR2 YFSETQ. Between the trimmed V and J ends, which lost 3 bases and 3 bases, there was a span of 9 bases. The CDR3 is 13 residues long. In DNA form, the CDR3 reads TGCGCCAGCAGCTACGGGACCGACTATGGCTACACCTTC. Residues: CASSYGTDYGYTF.

The chain uses TRBV12-3 or TRBV12-4 and TRBJ2-1; possible D gene TRBD2, 7 bases. V gave up 3 bases and J gave up 9 bases, with 12 bases separating them. The CDR3 totals 13 residues. CDR3: CASSFKGGVEQFF. CDR3 in DNA: TGTGCCAGCAGTTTCAAAGGGGGGGTTGAGCAGTTCTTC.

The rearrangement uses TRBV19 and TRBJ1-2; TRBD1 aligns across 8 bases. V gave up 4 bases and J gave up 6 bases; unmatched junction bases: 13. The CDR3 covers 16 residues. The germline CDR1 and CDR2 sequences are LNHDA and SQIVND (reference sequence). CDR3 coding DNA: TGTGCCAGTAGTAGAATCTGGGACAGGCCCAGGGATGGCTACACCTTC. It encodes CASSRIWDRPRDGYTF.

This clonotype was detected a few times. The chain uses TRBV11-2 and TRBJ1-1, with D uncertain. Looked up from germline, CDR1 is SGHAT and CDR2 is FQNNGV. This CDR3 contains 11 residues. V was clipped by 4 bases and J by 10 bases, with 10 bases between them. The CDR3 loop is CASSSPPLAFF. The CDR3 DNA sequence: TGTGCCAGCAGCTCGCCGCCCTTAGCTTTCTTT.

This clonotype has only a few counts. The chain is built from TRBV6-6 and TRBJ1-1; no reliable D call. The V and J ends lost 5 bases and 3 bases respectively, with 7 bases between them. This CDR3 comprises 12 residues. Germline-derived CDR1 and CDR2 are MNHNY and SVGAGI (reference sequence). This CDR3 is CASSVRHTEAFF. DNA for the CDR3: TGTGCCAGCAGTGTAAGGCACACTGAAGCTTTCTTT.

This clonotype has a handful of counts. The chain carries TRBV20-1 and TRBJ2-5; possibly TRBD2 for D (5 bases). The end of the DNA is better explained by TRBJ2-1, so the J call may be wrong. Germline V gene lookup returns CDR1 DFQATT and CDR2 SNEGSKA (reference sequence). The CDR3 contains 14 residues. CDR3 loop: CSASYIVDYNEQFF. The CDR3 nucleotides are TGCAGTGCTAGTTATATAGTAGACTATAATGAGCAGTTCTTC.

This sequence joins TRBV29-1 and TRBJ2-7, with D possibly matching TRBD1 (6 bases). Between the trimmed V and J ends, which lost 4 bases and 3 bases, there was a span of 13 bases. The CDR3 loop spans 13 amino acids. Germline CDR1 is SQVTM and CDR2 is ANQGSEA. The CDR3 spells CSVVQDSGYEQYF. CDR3 nucleotides: TGCAGCGTTGTACAGGACAGCGGCTACGAGCAGTACTTC.

This chain links TRBV7-2 with TRBJ1-2; D is undetermined. This CDR3 region has 12 residues. V dropped 5 bases and J dropped 7 bases, with 11 bases sitting between them. Germline-derived CDR1 and CDR2 are SGHTA and FQGNSA. The CDR3: CASSQFAGGYTF. In DNA form, the CDR3 reads TGTGCCAGCAGCCAATTTGCGGGTGGCTACACCTTC. The whole variable domain, filled in from reference TRBV7-2 and TRBJ1-2, reads GAGVSQSPSNKVTEKGKDVELRCDPISGHTALYWYRQSLGQGLEFLIYFQGNSAPDKSGLPSDRFSAERTGGSVSTLTIQRTQQEDSAVYLCASSQFAGGYTFGSGTRLTVV.

This clonotype was counted a few times. The chain couples TRBV6-2 or TRBV6-3 to TRBJ2-5; no reliable D call. The end of the DNA is better explained by TRBJ2-1, so the J call may be wrong. The germline gives CDR1 MNHEY, CDR2 SVGEGT. This CDR3 is built from 13 residues. The CDR3: CASSRSPREEQFF. The CDR3 DNA is TGTGCCAGCAGTAGATCCCCAAGGGAAGAGCAGTTCTTC.

This chain uses TRBV9 with TRBJ2-2, with D possibly TRBD2 on 5 matching bases. Germline assignment: CDR1 SGDLS and CDR2 YYNGEE. Between the trimmed V and J ends, which lost 3 bases and 4 bases, there was a span of 13 bases. The CDR3 extends over 15 amino acids. CDR3 in amino acids: CASSEEDWLTGELFF. Written as DNA, the CDR3 is TGTGCCAGCAGCGAAGAGGACTGGCTCACCGGGGAGCTGTTTTTT.

The chain couples TRBV7-2 to TRBJ2-1; D unresolved. This CDR3 comprises 16 residues. Trimming cost V 5 bases and J 7 bases, with 21 bases left between them. Germline V gives CDR1 SGHTA, CDR2 FQGNSA. The CDR3 DNA sequence: TGTGCCAGCAGCCCTCCCGGTCTGGGAAGGACGAATGAGCAGTTCTTC. It specifies CASSPPGLGRTNEQFF. Drawing the rest from reference TRBV7-2 and TRBJ2-1, the complete variable domain is GAGVSQSPSNKVTEKGKDVELRCDPISGHTALYWYRQSLGQGLEFLIYFQGNSAPDKSGLPSDRFSAERTGGSVSTLTIQRTQQEDSAVYLCASSPPGLGRTNEQFFGPGTRLTVL.

The J gene is TRBJ2-4, the V gene TRBV28, with D perhaps given as TRBD1 or TRBD2 (5 bases each). The CDR3 contains 15 residues. V lost 2 bases to trimming and J lost 5 bases, with 13 bases between them. Per the germline V gene, CDR1 is MDHEN and CDR2 is SYDVKM. CDR3 nucleotides: TGTGCCAGCAGTTTACGGGGACCCTACGAAAACATTCAGTACTTC. Its translation: CASSLRGPYENIQYF.

This clonotype was seen at least ten times. The chain links TRBV11-2 to TRBJ2-1; possibly TRBD2 for D (5 bases). V was trimmed by 4 bases and J by 4 bases, leaving 8 bases between them. CDR1 is SGHAT, CDR2 FQNNGV, per germline. The CDR3 totals 13 residues. The CDR3 loop is CASSSGLYNEQFF. The CDR3 coding sequence is TGTGCCAGCAGCTCCGGACTTTACAATGAGCAGTTCTTC. Complete variable domain (other parts from reference TRBV11-2 and TRBJ2-1): EAGVAQSPRYKIIEKRQSVAFWCNPISGHATLYWYQQILGQGPKLLIQFQNNGVVDDSQLPKDRFSAERLKGVDSTLKIQPAKLEDSAVYLCASSSGLYNEQFFGPGTRLTVL.

This clonotype was seen a handful of times. This chain links TRBV6-2 or TRBV6-3 with TRBJ1-5; the D gene is possibly TRBD1 (5 bases). The CDR3 totals 15 residues. Germline V lookup: CDR1 MNHEY, CDR2 SVGEGT. Trimming pared 0 bases from V and 4 bases from J, leaving 10 bases between. CDR3 protein: CASSYSFGGNQPQHF. CDR3 bases: TGTGCCAGCAGTTACTCGTTTGGGGGAAATCAGCCCCAGCATTTT.

This sequence joins TRBV7-2 and TRBJ2-1; 9 bases map to TRBD2. V was pared by 4 bases and J by 3 bases, with 13 bases of the junction left unmatched. Looked up from germline, CDR1 is SGHTA and CDR2 is FQGNSA. This CDR3 has 18 residues. DNA for the CDR3: TGTGCCAGCAGCTCCATCATCGGGTCTAGCGGGATCTACAATGAGCAGTTCTTC. Translation gives CASSSIIGSSGIYNEQFF. The variable domain in full, with the rest retrieved from reference TRBV7-2 and TRBJ2-1, is GAGVSQSPSNKVTEKGKDVELRCDPISGHTALYWYRQSLGQGLEFLIYFQGNSAPDKSGLPSDRFSAERTGGSVSTLTIQRTQQEDSAVYLCASSSIIGSSGIYNEQFFGPGTRLTVL.

This clonotype was found a few times. In nucleotides, the CDR3 is TGTGCCAGCAGTTACTCGAATTTGAGGATTAACTATGGCTACACCTTC. This sequence encodes CASSYSNLRINYGYTF. The rearrangement uses TRBV6-2 or TRBV6-3 and TRBJ1-2; no definite D call. Germline CDR1 and CDR2: MNHEY and SVGEGT. The V end was cut by 0 bases, the J end by 1 base, with 12 bases between. This CDR3 spans 16 amino acids.

Only a few counts were recorded for this clonotype. In nucleotides, the CDR3 is TGTGCCAGCAGCCCGGGGGGCCCTAACACCGGGGAGCTGTTTTTT. Translated, it gives CASSPGGPNTGELFF. The chain employs TRBV7-9 and TRBJ2-2, with D possibly TRBD2 on 7 matching bases. CDR3 length: 15 amino acids. In germline, CDR1 is SEHNR, CDR2 FQNEAQ (reference sequence). The V end lost 5 bases, the J end lost 2 bases, and 12 bases lay between the germline ends.